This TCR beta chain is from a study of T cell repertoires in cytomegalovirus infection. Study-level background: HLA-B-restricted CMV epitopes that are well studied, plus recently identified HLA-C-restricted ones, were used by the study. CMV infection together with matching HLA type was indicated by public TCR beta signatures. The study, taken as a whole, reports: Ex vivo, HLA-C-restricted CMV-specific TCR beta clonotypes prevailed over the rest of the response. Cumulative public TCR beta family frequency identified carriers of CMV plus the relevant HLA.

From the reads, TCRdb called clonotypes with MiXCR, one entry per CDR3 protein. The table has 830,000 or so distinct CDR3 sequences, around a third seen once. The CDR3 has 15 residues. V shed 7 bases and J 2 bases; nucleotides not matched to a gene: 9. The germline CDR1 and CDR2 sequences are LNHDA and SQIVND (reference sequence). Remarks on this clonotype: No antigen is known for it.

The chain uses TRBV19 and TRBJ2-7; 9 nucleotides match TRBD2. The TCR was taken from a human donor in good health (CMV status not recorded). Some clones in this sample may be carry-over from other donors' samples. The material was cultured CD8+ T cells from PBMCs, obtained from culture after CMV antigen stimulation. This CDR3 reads CASTPGLAGTYEQYF. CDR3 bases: TGTGCCAGTACTCCCGGGCTAGCGGGGACCTACGAGCAGTACTTC.